Listed here is a single TCR beta chain. Its antigen remains undetermined. One base away there is no much larger clone; base qualities are not given. This entry belongs to a study of shared clonotypes between healthy human individuals (TCRdb year 2020). With regard to the full study: A few men and a couple of women, aged 18 to 49 years, made up the cohort. For each donor, CD4 naive and CD4 memory were each given three plates, CD8 naive was given two plates, and CD8 memory was given one plate. The study deeply sequenced blood TCR repertoires of about 5 healthy adults to estimate repertoire size and the extent of clonotype sharing between individuals. Different laboratories and diverse techniques were used to prepare libraries and sequence TCR repertoires, to increase sequencing depth and limit assay-specific biases. Between about 0.9 and 8.9 billion PBMCs per donor were obtained by leukapheresis.

The donors were healthy, HIV-negative adults with no recently reported acute infections or vaccinations. Every donor was a Caucasian adult living in Nashville, Tennessee, USA. CD4+ T cells were enriched by magnetic negative selection, after which naive cells were positively selected on CD45RA and the negative fraction was taken as the memory subset. After blood collection by leukapheresis, PBMCs were isolated using Ficoll-Histopaque density gradient centrifugation and then cryopreserved in the vapor phase of liquid nitrogen. Analytical flow cytometry was used to check the purity and quantity of every magnetically sorted T cell population. Each sorted fraction had its genomic DNA isolated and then quantified by UV absorbance on a Nanodrop 2000c. Results the study describes overall, beyond this receptor: Sharing across a few donors was observed for 4.5% to 6.5% of naive CD4, over 3% of naive CD8, 2% to 2.5% of memory CD4, and about 0.39% of memory CD8 clonotypes. The small number of donors limited the genetic and exposure-history diversity represented. Based on pairwise subsampling, the degree of clonotype sharing among donors was expected to be affected by sequencing depth. Only blood was sampled, and tissue TCR repertoires likely differ from those in blood. Compared with non-shared clonotypes, the clonotypes found in all four sorted-subset donors had higher generation probabilities. Even with the large sequencing depth, rarefaction of the sorted-subset datasets indicated that sequencing was incomplete. Naive subsets generally had larger estimated clonotype richness than memory subsets did.

CDR3 length: 11 amino acids, cysteine to phenylalanine. CDR3 DNA only is kept here, 33 bases in frame from base 1. The V and J ends are trimmed by 3 bases and 9 bases, leaving 8 bases between them. CDR1 and CDR2 are drawn from the germline V gene: ENHRY, SYGVKD. TCR CDR3 regions were amplified from genomic DNA by multiplex PCR using the deep immunoSEQ assay. Extracted genomic DNA from each cell subset was spread evenly across all wells of several immunoSEQ 96-well plates, with each plate serving as a replicate. Each replicate PCR for sorted subsets received about 210 ng genomic DNA, equal to 28,000 or so T cell genomes. The purified libraries were quantified using a Qubit 3.0 fluorometer, sized with a Bioanalyzer 2100, and then quantified again using the KAPA Library Quantification kit. Every immunoSEQ 96-well plate was sequenced on a dedicated single-read 150-cycle Illumina NextSeq 550 flow cell. Concerning the study's data processing: Because only junctional sequences without quality scores were contained in the immunoSEQ output, filtering matching that applied to full-length reads could not be performed. To assign V/J genes and CDR3, sequences were annotated against IMGT germline references using PyIR, a Python wrapper for IgBLAST v1.9. Reads were removed for weak V/J assignments (E-value above 1e-6), missing CDR3, stop codons, out-of-frame junctions, or ambiguous translated residues. V3J clonotypes were defined as sequences sharing the same inferred V gene, J gene, and CDR3 amino acid sequence. Percentage overlap between repertoires was computed as shared unique clonotypes divided by the size of the smaller repertoire. RTK rarefaction, the Chao1 estimator, and Recon v2.1 estimates of unobserved clonotypes were used to assess repertoire richness. Generation probabilities for all TCRbeta clonotypes obtained by the gDNA method from a handful of donors were computed using OLGA. The immuneACCESS repertoire file appears here via TCRdb, limited to in-frame rearrangements. These files lack a portion of the clones; in checked studies, under half of the deficit traces to unresolved V genes, and the cause of the others is not known. That table furnishes V, J and clone size, whereas the DNA furnished D and trimming. The table for this sample lists some 2.3 million clones; approximately 93% of them were counted only once. Clones ranked in the top ten supply 0.35% to 0.45% of the sample.

The rearrangement joined TRBV10-3 to TRBJ2-5; a tentative D match to TRBD2 spans 5 bases. The receptor was derived from a man between 18 and 29 years old in good health. Some clones in this sample may be carry-over from other donors' samples. Sequencing was done on a sample of naive CD4+ T cells from PBMCs. Explained via the paper, the cell subset or site label denotes: CD45RA+ positively selected. The DNA reads as follows: TGTGCCATCAGTGATAACGGGGCCCAGTACTTC. It translates to CAISDNGAQYF.